Listed below are T cell receptor beta chains from one sample, sequenced in a study of OX40 agonist ivuxolimab in advanced cancers. Here immunoSEQ multiplex PCR was the method, and the copy in TCRdb shows in-frame clones only, minus some. Here the sample spans under 70,000 clones, around 90% being singletons. Specimen: CD4+ or CD8+ T cells sorted from blood, collected in a trial of the OX40 agonist ivuxolimab. All receptors come from an adult with an advanced solid tumor such as melanoma, head and neck, liver or kidney cancer. The CDR3 runs from the conserved cysteine through the conserved F or W. D genes are given only for firm matches. Clone size is given for some rows only: seen once, a few or many times, or a class if the clone is expanded.

V gene: TRBV27
J gene: TRBJ1-5
clone size: once
D gene: TRBD1
CDR3 DNA: TGTGCCAGCAGTTTGGGGACAGAACAGCCCCAGCATTTT
CDR3 protein: CASSLGTEQPQHF

V gene: TRBV5-6
J gene: TRBJ2-7
clone size: -
D gene: TRBD1
CDR3 DNA: TGTGCCAGCAGCTTGGCGCCAGGGGGCGAATACGAGCAGTACTTC
CDR3 protein: CASSLAPGGEYEQYF

V gene: TRBV7-9
J gene: TRBJ2-5
clone size: -
D gene: -
CDR3 DNA: TGTGCCAGCAGCCGGACCGGGGGCCAAGAGACCCAGTACTTC
CDR3 protein: CASSRTGGQETQYF

V gene: TRBV6-1
J gene: TRBJ2-3
clone size: -
D gene: -
CDR3 DNA: TGTGCCAGCAGTGAATGGGGCGGGGAGGGCACAGATACGCAGTATTTT
CDR3 protein: CASSEWGGEGTDTQYF

V gene: TRBV4-1
J gene: TRBJ2-1
clone size: -
D gene: TRBD2
CDR3 DNA: TGCGCCAGCAGCCACCCCCGGGCGGGGGGCCTCAGTGAGCAGTTCTTC
CDR3 protein: CASSHPRAGGLSEQFF

V gene: TRBV9
J gene: TRBJ2-7
clone size: few
D gene: TRBD2
CDR3 DNA: TGTGCCAGCAGCGTAGGGCTAGCGGGCCCTCTCTTCGAGCAGTACTTC
CDR3 protein: CASSVGLAGPLFEQYF

V gene: TRBV9
J gene: TRBJ2-7
clone size: -
D gene: -
CDR3 DNA: TGTGCCAGCAGCGTAGGGGGCGAGCAGTACTTC
CDR3 protein: CASSVGGEQYF

V gene: TRBV12-5
J gene: TRBJ2-3
clone size: -
D gene: TRBD1
CDR3 DNA: TGTGCTAGTGGTAGTACAGGGGGTAGGACAGATACGCAGTATTTT
CDR3 protein: CASGSTGGRTDTQYF

V gene: TRBV4-1
J gene: TRBJ2-1
clone size: -
D gene: -
CDR3 DNA: TGCGCCAGCAGCCAAGACGATACGTGGGCGGAGGATAATGAGCAGTTCTTC
CDR3 protein: CASSQDDTWAEDNEQFF

V gene: TRBV6-1
J gene: TRBJ2-7
clone size: -
D gene: -
CDR3 DNA: TGTGCCAGCAGGGAAGGGCTGGCAAGGGCAACCTACGAGCAGTACTTC
CDR3 protein: CASREGLARATYEQYF

V gene: TRBV6-6
J gene: TRBJ2-1
clone size: -
D gene: -
CDR3 DNA: TGTGCCAGCAGTTACGGGGAGAGTGAGCAGTTCTTC
CDR3 protein: CASSYGESEQFF

V gene: TRBV9
J gene: TRBJ2-3
clone size: -
D gene: -
CDR3 DNA: TGTGCCAGCAGCGTTGGGGGGGCGCGGACAGATACGCAGTATTTT
CDR3 protein: CASSVGGARTDTQYF

V gene: TRBV5-4
J gene: TRBJ2-7
clone size: -
D gene: -
CDR3 DNA: TGTGCCAGCAGCTTAGCGCTTGGGACGGAGGACTCCTACGAGCAGTACTTC
CDR3 protein: CASSLALGTEDSYEQYF

V gene: TRBV10-3
J gene: TRBJ2-3
clone size: -
D gene: -
CDR3 DNA: TGTGCCATCAGTGAGTCCTCGTCTGATACGCAGTATTTT
CDR3 protein: CAISESSSDTQYF

V gene: TRBV15
J gene: TRBJ1-2
clone size: once
D gene: -
CDR3 DNA: TGTGCCACCAGCAGAGATCGAGCCAGGGAGGACTATGGCTACACCTTC
CDR3 protein: CATSRDRAREDYGYTF

V gene: TRBV7-3
J gene: TRBJ1-1
clone size: -
D gene: TRBD1
CDR3 DNA: TGTGCCAGCAGCTTAGGCGCAACAGGGGGCTTGGGGAACACTGAAGCTTTCTTT
CDR3 protein: CASSLGATGGLGNTEAFF

V gene: TRBV4-2
J gene: TRBJ2-7
clone size: -
D gene: -
CDR3 DNA: TGTGCCAGCAGCCAAGATCGGACTAACCTCTACGAGCAGTACTTC
CDR3 protein: CASSQDRTNLYEQYF

V gene: TRBV4-2
J gene: TRBJ2-7
clone size: -
D gene: TRBD2
CDR3 DNA: TGTGCCAGCAGCCAAGTGGCCCTAGCGGGGGGCGGGGAGCAGTACTTC
CDR3 protein: CASSQVALAGGGEQYF

V gene: TRBV7-9
J gene: TRBJ2-5
clone size: -
D gene: -
CDR3 DNA: TGTGCCAGCAGCTTATCCCGGGAGAAAGAGACCCAGTACTTC
CDR3 protein: CASSLSREKETQYF

V gene: TRBV5-1
J gene: TRBJ1-1
clone size: -
D gene: -
CDR3 DNA: TGCGCCAGCACCGCGGAGAGCACTGAAGCTTTCTTT
CDR3 protein: CASTAESTEAFF

V gene: TRBV6-1
J gene: TRBJ2-5
clone size: -
D gene: TRBD2
CDR3 DNA: TGTGCCAGCAGTGTTTTACTAGCGGGGGAACAAGAGACCCAGTACTTC
CDR3 protein: CASSVLLAGEQETQYF